This T cell receptor (beta chain) was retrieved from a study of control samples from healthy donors and cancer patients. Measured with immunoSEQ multiplex PCR; TCRdb has only the in-frame clones, and not every one. The sample carries about 51,000 clones, about four fifths recorded once. Trimming took 0 bases from V and 2 from J, leaving 13 bases between them. CDR3 length equals 16 residues. CDR1 LNHNV and CDR2 YYDKDF come from the germline V gene (reference sequence). This clone has only a few counts. J is TRBJ2-5 and V is TRBV15; D is perhaps TRBD2 (7 bases). Sequenced sample: blood. This receptor was obtained from a man in his 70s in good health. This chain's CDR3 is CATSRELGGGQETQYF. CDR3 DNA: TGTGCCACCAGCAGAGAACTGGGAGGGGGGCAAGAGACCCAGTACTTC.